These T cell receptor beta chains were read from a single sample in a study of cytomegalovirus exposure and HLA in healthy donors. The repertoire was sequenced with immunoSEQ multiplex PCR; TCRdb's copy has only in-frame clones and lacks some. Altogether around 160,000 clones are present, over 70% being singletons, with the ten largest covering roughly 7.3%. Sequences were obtained from PBMCs. The receptor source for this set is a male donor in good health and CMV-seropositive. Both conserved end residues are part of each CDR3. A D gene is named only where the DNA matches it firmly. The size entry is marked missing in some rows and otherwise reads once, few, many or a size class.

. TRBJ2-3 . TRBV10-3 TGTGCCATCAGTGAGCCAGGGGGAGGTGAAGATACGCAGTATTTT CAISEPGGGEDTQYF
. TRBJ2-1 . TRBV19 TGTGCCAGTAGTACTTATAGTGGTCGCTACAATGAGCAGTTCTTC CASSTYSGRYNEQFF
TRBD1 TRBJ1-2 . TRBV6-5 TGTGCCAGCAGTTACGGTTTTGGGACAGGGACAGGCTACACCTTC CASSYGFGTGTGYTF
. TRBJ1-2 . TRBV6-5 TGTGCCAGCAGTTACGGGCAGGGGTACTATGGCTACACCTTC CASSYGQGYYGYTF
. TRBJ1-1 . TRBV5-6 TGTGCCAGCAGCCTCTTTTCGGGGAGCACTGAAGCTTTCTTT CASSLFSGSTEAFF
. TRBJ1-2 . TRBV4-1 TGCGCCAGCAGCCTTAGTACAGGTTTGGGCTACACCTTC CASSLSTGLGYTF
. TRBJ2-4 . TRBV30 TGTGCCTGGTCCGCCGACAGCCTCAGTTCTTTCTTAGCCAAAAACATTCAGTACTTC CAWSADSLSSFLAKNIQYF
. TRBJ1-1 . TRBV13 TGTGCCAGCAGCTTAGGGGGGGGGAGCACTGAAGCTTTCTTT CASSLGGGSTEAFF
TRBD1 TRBJ2-5 . TRBV4-3 TGCGCCAGCAGCCAAGATGACAGGGAGCAAGAGACCCAGTACTTC CASSQDDREQETQYF
. TRBJ2-3 . TRBV29-1 TGCAGCGGACAGTCTAGCACAGATACGCAGTATTTT CSGQSSTDTQYF
. TRBJ1-1 few TRBV6-5 TGTGCCAGCGCCGGGAGGATGAACACTGAAGCTTTCTTT CASAGRMNTEAFF
TRBD1 TRBJ2-1 . TRBV7-8 TGTGCCAGCAGCCCGAGGGGGCTCTACAATGAGCAGTTCTTC CASSPRGLYNEQFF
. TRBJ2-5 . TRBV9 TGTGCCAGCAGCTCCCCGTGGGGAAGGGGAGAGACCCAGTACTTC CASSSPWGRGETQYF
. TRBJ1-2 . TRBV11-2 TGTGCCACATGGGGCCCTAGGGGACTTAACTATGGCTACACCTTC CATWGPRGLNYGYTF
. TRBJ1-1 few TRBV5-1 TGCGCCAGCAGCTTGTCTACAGGATTGAACACTGAAGCTTTCTTT CASSLSTGLNTEAFF
. TRBJ2-7 . TRBV5-1 TGCGCCAGCAGCGGAGGACAGAGCTCCTACGAGCAGTACTTC CASSGGQSSYEQYF
. TRBJ1-3 . TRBV5-4 TGTGCCAGCAGTTGGGGCCAGGCCTCTGGAAACACCATATATTTT CASSWGQASGNTIYF
TRBD1 TRBJ1-6 . TRBV5-1 TGCGCCAGCAGCTTGGGGGACAGGGTTTCACCCCTCCACTTT CASSLGDRVSPLHF
TRBD1 TRBJ2-1 . TRBV2 TGTGCCAGCAGTGGGGACAGGGGCTTTAGTGAGCAGTTCTTC CASSGDRGFSEQFF
. TRBJ1-1 once TRBV14 TGTGCCAGCAGCCCGGGGTGGCGGGACCCTTACACTGAAGCTTTCTTT CASSPGWRDPYTEAFF
TRBD1 TRBJ2-7 . TRBV5-1 TGCGCCAGCAGCCCTCGGACAGGGTTCAGCGAGCAGTACTTC CASSPRTGFSEQYF
TRBD1 TRBJ1-2 . TRBV19 TGTGCCAGTAGTAGCGGACAGGGAAGATACACCTTC CASSSGQGRYTF
. TRBJ2-1 . TRBV6-5 TGTGTCACCTCACCCCAGGGGTTGGATGAGCAGTTCTTC CVTSPQGLDEQFF
. TRBJ1-1 . TRBV19 TGTGCCAGTAGTATAAGGGGTGGACACACTGAAGCTTTCTTT CASSIRGGHTEAFF
. TRBJ2-7 once TRBV21-1 TGTGCCAGCAGCAAAGCGACGCGGGGTCGGTTCTACGAGCAGTACTTC CASSKATRGRFYEQYF
TRBD2 TRBJ2-5 once TRBV7-9 TGTGCCAGCAGCTTAGCTAGCGGGTGGGAGACCCAGTACTTC CASSLASGWETQYF
TRBD1 TRBJ2-3 . TRBV6-5 TGTGCCAGCAGTTACTCGACAGGGTACACAGATACGCAGTATTTT CASSYSTGYTDTQYF
. TRBJ2-3 . TRBV7-6 TGTGCCAGCAGCCTCGAGGGGGGGTCAGATACGCAGTATTTT CASSLEGGSDTQYF
. TRBJ1-4 . TRBV7-8 TGTGCCAGCAGCTTAGTTCCTTATGAAAAACTGTTTTTT CASSLVPYEKLFF
. TRBJ1-1 . TRBV2 TGTGCCAGCAGTGAACGTCAGGGCGGCACTGAAGCTTTCTTT CASSERQGGTEAFF
TRBD1 TRBJ2-7 . TRBV28 TGTGCCAGCAGTCCTATTACGACAGGGACCTACGAGCAGTACTTC CASSPITTGTYEQYF
TRBD1 TRBJ2-7 few TRBV6-1 TGTGCCAGCATTGGACAGGACCTCTCCTACGAGCAGTACTTC CASIGQDLSYEQYF
. TRBJ2-6 . TRBV7-6 TGTGCCAGCAGCTTAGGGGACATATACTCTGGGGCCAACGTCCTGACTTTC CASSLGDIYSGANVLTF
TRBD1 TRBJ2-7 . TRBV6-1 TGTGCCAGCAGTAGCACAGGGGCCAACGAGCAGTACTTC CASSSTGANEQYF
TRBD1 TRBJ1-2 . TRBV5-1 TGCGCCAGCAGCCCGATCGGGGGGACAGGTCCCTATGGCTACACCTTC CASSPIGGTGPYGYTF
TRBD2 TRBJ2-3 . TRBV13 TGTGCCAGCAGCTTGGGACTAGCGGGGGTGGTTAACACAGATACGCAGTATTTT CASSLGLAGVVNTDTQYF
TRBD1 TRBJ1-2 . TRBV18 TGTGCCAGCTCACCCCTAACAGGGGGCGTGAACTATGGCTACACCTTC CASSPLTGGVNYGYTF
. TRBJ1-5 few TRBV2 TGTGCCAGCAGTGAATCCGCCGGACTCCGGACCCAGCATTTT CASSESAGLRTQHF
. TRBJ2-1 . TRBV20-1 TGCAGTGCTGGGGGGAATGAGCAGTTCTTC CSAGGNEQFF
. TRBJ1-3 . TRBV5-1 TGCGCCAGCAGCTCCACGGAGGCTGGAAACACCATATATTTT CASSSTEAGNTIYF
. TRBJ2-6 . TRBV5-4 TGTGCCAGCAGCTTGGTCGGGGCTGGGGCCAACGTCCTGACTTTC CASSLVGAGANVLTF
. TRBJ2-7 . TRBV6-5 TGTGCCAGCAGTTACTCGGGCCTAGGGGGGGGCTACGAGCAGTACTTC CASSYSGLGGGYEQYF
. TRBJ2-2 . TRBV19 TGTGCCAGTAGTATACCGGGTTACACCGGGGAGCTGTTTTTT CASSIPGYTGELFF
. TRBJ2-2 . TRBV13 TGTGCCAGCAGCTTAGGGGGCGCGTTCGGGGATAGCCCCGTTGAGGGCACCGGGGAGCTGTTTTTT CASSLGGAFGDSPVEGTGELFF
. TRBJ2-7 . TRBV4-1 TGCGCCAGCAGCGTGACAACGTCCTACGAGCAGTACTTC CASSVTTSYEQYF
. TRBJ1-4 . TRBV4-1 TGCGCCAGCAGCCAAGGGGCGGAGGACAATGAAAAACTGTTTTTT CASSQGAEDNEKLFF
. TRBJ2-7 . TRBV5-1 TGCGCCAGCAGCTTGGCCGGGTCCAGGGGCTACGAGCAGTACTTC CASSLAGSRGYEQYF